The 15 T cell receptor beta chains below were found in one sample sequenced in a study of blood T cell repertoires in COVID-19. Profiled with immunoSEQ multiplex PCR; TCRdb holds only in-frame clones, not every one. The sample lists 350,000 to 550,000 clones; around nine tenths were seen once. Material: PBMCs or T cells enriched from blood (not recorded which). The receptors come from a woman younger than 35 with acute COVID-19.

The J gene is TRBJ2-5, the V gene TRBV7-8, with TRBD1 as a possible D gene (6 bases). Trimming removed 6 bases from V and 9 bases from J, with 26 bases in between. The V gene's germline CDR1 is SGHVS and CDR2 FQNEAQ. The CDR3 spans 16 residues. The CDR3 DNA follows: TGTGCCAGCAGAGCTTTGGGGGCCCCTCTAAGTGGGGCCCAGTACTTC. It encodes CASRALGAPLSGAQYF.

The chain couples TRBV19 to TRBJ1-1; 7 nucleotides align to TRBD1. This CDR3 spans 14 amino acids. V shed 4 bases and J 7 bases; nucleotides not matched to a gene: 9. The germline CDR1 and CDR2 sequences are LNHDA and SQIVND (reference sequence). Here the CDR3 DNA reads TGTGCCAGTAGTACCAGGGGGATGTGGGATGAAGCTTTCTTT. It specifies CASSTRGMWDEAFF. The full variable domain, rest sourced from reference TRBV19 and TRBJ1-1, is DGGITQSPKYLFRKEGQNVTLSCEQNLNHDAMYWYRQDPGQGLRLIYYSQIVNDFQKGDIAEGYSVSREKKESFPLTVTSAQKNPTAFYLCASSTRGMWDEAFFGQGTRLTVV.

V usage is TRBV30 and J usage is TRBJ1-1; D unclear. This CDR3 comprises 12 residues. V was clipped by 4 bases and J by 1 base, with 7 bases between them. Germline V gene data show CDR1 as GTSNPN and CDR2 as SVGIG (reference sequence). The CDR3 DNA reads TGTGCCTGGAAGCCGGGGAACACTGAAGCTTTCTTT. Its translation is CAWKPGNTEAFF.

The chain couples TRBV15 to TRBJ2-1; D unclear. Trimming shortened V by 0 bases and J by 13 bases, and 10 bases separated the two germline ends. The CDR3 has 12 residues. CDR1 is LNHNV and CDR2 is YYDKDF in the germline V gene (reference sequence). The CDR3 spells CATSRDWPFQFF. In DNA, the CDR3 is TGTGCCACCAGCAGAGATTGGCCTTTCCAGTTCTTC.

This clone was found once. This sequence joins TRBV9 and TRBJ1-4, with a possible D match to TRBD1 (5 bases). The CDR3 sequence is 16 residues long. With 3 bases removed from V and 8 bases from J, the gap between germline ends came to 20 bases. Germline V gene data show CDR1 as SGDLS and CDR2 as YYNGEE. This CDR3 reads CASSGDGQGSMEKLFF. CDR3 in DNA: TGTGCCAGCAGCGGGGATGGGCAGGGTAGCATGGAAAAACTGTTTTTT. The full variable domain, in which reference TRBV9 and TRBJ1-4 provide the parts outside the CDR3, is DSGVTQTPKHLITATGQRVTLRCSPRSGDLSVYWYQQSLDQGLQFLIQYYNGEERAKGNILERFSAQQFPDLHSELNLSSLELGDSALYFCASSGDGQGSMEKLFFGSGTQLSVL.

This chain links TRBV6-5 with TRBJ2-3, with D hard to call. With 3 bases removed from V and 2 bases from J, the gap between germline ends came to 9 bases. The CDR3 loop spans 14 amino acids. The germline V gene encodes CDR1 MNHEY and CDR2 SVGAGI. The CDR3: CASSYREVTDTQYF. CDR3 bases: TGTGCCAGCAGTTATCGCGAAGTCACAGATACGCAGTATTTT.

This clone was recorded at least ten times. V and J are TRBV5-4 and TRBJ2-7, with 8 bases matching TRBD2. With V trimmed by 3 bases and J by 3 bases, 11 bases remained unmatched. There are 16 residues in the CDR3. Per the germline V gene, CDR1 is SGHNT and CDR2 is YYREEE (reference sequence). For the CDR3, the DNA is TGTGCCAGCAGCTGGGTGACCGGGACTAGGGACTACGAGCAGTACTTC. Encoded protein: CASSWVTGTRDYEQYF.

V usage is TRBV2 and J usage is TRBJ2-3; 10 nucleotides agree with TRBD2. This CDR3 spans 17 amino acids. Germline values: CDR1 SNHLY, CDR2 FYNNEI. Trimming took 3 bases from V and 3 from J; bases not matched to a gene: 9. CDR3 DNA sequence: TGTGCCAGCAGTGAGGAGAGCGGGAGGGCCTTTACAGATACGCAGTATTTT. This translates into CASSEESGRAFTDTQYF.

V is TRBV5-1 and J is TRBJ2-7; 9 bases are shared with TRBD1. Germline V gene lookup returns CDR1 SGHRS and CDR2 YFSETQ. CDR3 length equals 14 residues. The ends lost 3 bases at V and 3 bases at J; junction bases unmatched: 4. The CDR3 is CASSSGTGLYEQYF. For the CDR3, the DNA is TGCGCCAGCAGCTCCGGGACAGGGCTCTACGAGCAGTACTTC.

This chain connects TRBV28 to TRBJ2-7; D is unclear. The CDR3 is 11 residues long. V lost 5 bases and J 2 bases, leaving 4 bases between the germline ends. CDR1 MDHEN and CDR2 SYDVKM come from the germline V gene. Here the CDR3 reads CASSGAYEQYF. The CDR3 DNA reads as TGTGCCAGCAGTGGAGCCTACGAGCAGTACTTC.

The V and J genes are TRBV9 and TRBJ2-1; 7 bases align to TRBD2. The CDR3 covers 15 residues. The germline V gene has CDR1 SGDLS and CDR2 YYNGEE. Germline trimming cut 3 bases from V and 7 bases from J; bases unmatched to any gene: 10. The CDR3 bases are TGTGCCAGCAGCGCATCTCCGGGACTAATTAATGAGCAGTTCTTC. Encoded protein: CASSASPGLINEQFF. Full variable domain (outside the CDR3, taken from reference TRBV9 and TRBJ2-1): DSGVTQTPKHLITATGQRVTLRCSPRSGDLSVYWYQQSLDQGLQFLIQYYNGEERAKGNILERFSAQQFPDLHSELNLSSLELGDSALYFCASSASPGLINEQFFGPGTRLTVL.

This clone has a single count. The gene calls are TRBV18 and TRBJ2-1, with TRBD1 matching over 7 bases. The CDR3 is 17 residues long. Losses at the gene ends were 3 bases for V and 6 bases for J; bases not matched to a gene: 14. Germline lookup yields CDR1 KGHSH and CDR2 LQKENI. CDR3 region: CASSPRFLSGDSNEQFF. In DNA form, the CDR3 reads TGTGCCAGCTCACCCCGTTTTTTGTCAGGGGACAGCAATGAGCAGTTCTTC.

V usage is TRBV5-5 and J usage is TRBJ1-3, with 7 bases fitting TRBD1. Germline V gene lookup returns CDR1 SGHKS and CDR2 YYEKEE (reference sequence). The CDR3 loop spans 16 amino acids. V was clipped by 0 bases and J by 5 bases; unmatched bases: 8. In DNA, the CDR3 is TGTGCCAGCAGCTTGGCCCCGACAGGGAACCGAAACACCATATATTTT. Translation gives CASSLAPTGNRNTIYF.

This clone is a singleton in its sample. The chain links TRBV9 to TRBJ2-3, with D maybe TRBD1 (6 bases). The germline V gene encodes CDR1 SGDLS and CDR2 YYNGEE. The CDR3 consists of 17 residues. With 4 bases removed from V and 0 bases from J, the gap between germline ends came to 18 bases. CDR3 protein: CASSFPRRGSSTDTQYF. CDR3 nucleotides: TGTGCCAGCAGCTTCCCCCGCAGGGGATCTAGCACAGATACGCAGTATTTT.

V usage is TRBV6-5 and J usage is TRBJ1-1, with a tentative D call TRBD1 (6 bases). Germline assignment: CDR1 MNHEY and CDR2 SVGAGI. V was clipped by 2 bases and J by 5 bases, with 9 bases between them. The CDR3 is 13 amino acids. CDR3 sequence (DNA): TGTGCCAGCAGTTACACGACAGGAACTGAAGCTTTCTTT. This translates into CASSYTTGTEAFF.